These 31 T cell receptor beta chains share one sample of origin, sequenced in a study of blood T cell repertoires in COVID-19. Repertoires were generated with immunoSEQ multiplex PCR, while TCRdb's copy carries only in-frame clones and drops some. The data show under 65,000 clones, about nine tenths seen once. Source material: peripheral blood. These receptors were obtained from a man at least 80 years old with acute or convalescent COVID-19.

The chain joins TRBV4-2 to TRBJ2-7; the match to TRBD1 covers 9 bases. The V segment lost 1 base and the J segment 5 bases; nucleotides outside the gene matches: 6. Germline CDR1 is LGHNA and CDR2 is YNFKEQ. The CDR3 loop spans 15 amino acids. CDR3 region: CASSQGLQGADEQYF. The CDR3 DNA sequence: TGTGCCAGCAGCCAAGGGCTACAGGGGGCCGACGAGCAGTACTTC.

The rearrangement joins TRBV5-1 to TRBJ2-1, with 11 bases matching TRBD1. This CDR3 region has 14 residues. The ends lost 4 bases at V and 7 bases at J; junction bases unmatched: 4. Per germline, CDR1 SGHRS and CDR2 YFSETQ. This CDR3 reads CASSTGTGGNEQFF. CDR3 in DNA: TGCGCCAGCAGCACAGGGACAGGGGGGAATGAGCAGTTCTTC. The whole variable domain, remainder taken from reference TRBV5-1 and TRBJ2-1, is KAGVTQTPRYLIKTRGQQVTLSCSPISGHRSVSWYQQTPGQGLQFLFEYFSETQRNKGNFPGRFSGRQFSNSRSEMNVSTLELGDSALYLCASSTGTGGNEQFFGPGTRLTVL.

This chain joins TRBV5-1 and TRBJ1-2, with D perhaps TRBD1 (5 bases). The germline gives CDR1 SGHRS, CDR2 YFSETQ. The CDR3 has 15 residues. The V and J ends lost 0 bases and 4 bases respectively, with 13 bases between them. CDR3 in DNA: TGCGCCAGCAGCTTGGAGGGATCGCAGGGCTATGGCTACACCTTC. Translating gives CASSLEGSQGYGYTF.

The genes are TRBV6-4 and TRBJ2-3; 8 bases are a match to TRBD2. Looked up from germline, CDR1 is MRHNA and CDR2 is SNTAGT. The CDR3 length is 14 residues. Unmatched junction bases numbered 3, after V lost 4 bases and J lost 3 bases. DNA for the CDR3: TGTGCCAGCAGTGTGCTAGCGGGTACAGATACGCAGTATTTT. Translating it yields CASSVLAGTDTQYF.

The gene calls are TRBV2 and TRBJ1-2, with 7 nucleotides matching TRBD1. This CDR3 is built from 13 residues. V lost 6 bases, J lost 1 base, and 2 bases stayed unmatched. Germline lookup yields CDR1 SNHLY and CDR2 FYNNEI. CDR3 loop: CASRRDSNYGYTF. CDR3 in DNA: TGTGCCAGCAGAAGGGACAGTAACTATGGCTACACCTTC. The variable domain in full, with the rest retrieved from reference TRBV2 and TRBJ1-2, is EPEVTQTPSHQVTQMGQEVILRCVPISNHLYFYWYRQILGQKVEFLVSFYNNEISEKSEIFDDQFSVERPDGSNFTLKIRSTKLEDSAMYFCASRRDSNYGYTFGSGTRLTVV.

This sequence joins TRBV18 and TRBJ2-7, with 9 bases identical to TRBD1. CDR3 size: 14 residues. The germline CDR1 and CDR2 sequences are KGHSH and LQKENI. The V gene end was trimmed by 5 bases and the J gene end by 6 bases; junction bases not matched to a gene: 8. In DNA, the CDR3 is TGTGCCAGCTCAGACCGGGACAGGGCAGGCGAGCAGTACTTC. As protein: CASSDRDRAGEQYF.

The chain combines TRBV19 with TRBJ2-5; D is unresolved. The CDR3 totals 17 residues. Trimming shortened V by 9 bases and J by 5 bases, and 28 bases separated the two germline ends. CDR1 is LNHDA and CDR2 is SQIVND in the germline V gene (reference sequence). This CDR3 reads CASRITAAPLTGETQYF. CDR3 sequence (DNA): TGTGCCAGCCGTATAACGGCGGCTCCCCTGACCGGGGAGACCCAGTACTTC.

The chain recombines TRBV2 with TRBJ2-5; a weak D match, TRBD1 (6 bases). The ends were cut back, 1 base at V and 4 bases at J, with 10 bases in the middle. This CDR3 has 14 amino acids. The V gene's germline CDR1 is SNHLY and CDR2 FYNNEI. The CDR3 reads CASSEGTATETQYF. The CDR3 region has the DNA TGTGCCAGCAGTGAAGGGACAGCCACAGAGACCCAGTACTTC.

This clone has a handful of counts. The DNA of the CDR3 is TGTGCCAGCAGCCAACTAGCGGGGGCTAACAATGAGCAGTTCTTC. Translating gives CASSQLAGANNEQFF. The chain combines TRBV3-1 (or the pseudogene TRBV3-2) with TRBJ2-1, with 10 bases identical to TRBD2. The CDR3 is made up of 15 amino acids. The germline gives CDR1 LGHDT, CDR2 YNNKEL (reference sequence). The V gene end was trimmed by 2 bases and the J gene end by 5 bases; junction bases not matched to a gene: 3.

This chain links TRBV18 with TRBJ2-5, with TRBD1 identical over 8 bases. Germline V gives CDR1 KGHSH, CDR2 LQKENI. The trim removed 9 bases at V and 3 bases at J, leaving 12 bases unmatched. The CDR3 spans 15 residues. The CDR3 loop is CASQRSTGEKETQYF. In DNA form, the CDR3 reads TGTGCCAGTCAACGATCGACAGGGGAGAAAGAGACCCAGTACTTC. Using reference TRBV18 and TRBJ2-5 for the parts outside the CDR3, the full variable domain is NAGVMQNPRHLVRRRGQEARLRCSPMKGHSHVYWYRQLPEEGLKFMVYLQKENIIDESGMPKERFSAEFPKEGPSILRIQQVVRGDSAAYFCASQRSTGEKETQYFGPGTRLLVL.

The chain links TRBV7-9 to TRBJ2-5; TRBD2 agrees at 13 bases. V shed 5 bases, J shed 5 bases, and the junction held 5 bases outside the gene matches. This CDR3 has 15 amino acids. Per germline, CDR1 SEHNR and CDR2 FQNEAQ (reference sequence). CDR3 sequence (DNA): TGTGCCAGCAGCACTAGCGGGGGGGATATGGAGACCCAGTACTTC. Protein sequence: CASSTSGGDMETQYF.

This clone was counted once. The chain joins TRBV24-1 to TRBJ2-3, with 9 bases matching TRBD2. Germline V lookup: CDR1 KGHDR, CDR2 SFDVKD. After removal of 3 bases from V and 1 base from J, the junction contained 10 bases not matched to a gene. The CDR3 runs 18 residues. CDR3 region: CATSDPGRGGLGTDTQYF. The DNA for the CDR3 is TGTGCCACCAGTGATCCGGGGCGGGGGGGGCTAGGCACAGATACGCAGTATTTT.

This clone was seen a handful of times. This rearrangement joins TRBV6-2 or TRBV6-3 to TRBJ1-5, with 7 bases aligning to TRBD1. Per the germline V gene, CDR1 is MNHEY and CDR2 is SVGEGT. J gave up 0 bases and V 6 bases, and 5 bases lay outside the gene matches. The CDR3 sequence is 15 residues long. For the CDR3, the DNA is TGTGCCAGCAGCTCGGGACAGTATAGCAATCAGCCCCAGCATTTT. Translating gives CASSSGQYSNQPQHF.

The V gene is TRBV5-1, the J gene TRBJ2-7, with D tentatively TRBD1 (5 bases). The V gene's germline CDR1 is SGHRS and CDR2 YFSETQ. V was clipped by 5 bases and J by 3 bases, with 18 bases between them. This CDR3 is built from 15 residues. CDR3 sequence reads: CASRIQVVGNYEQYF. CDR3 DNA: TGCGCCAGCAGAATACAGGTGGTAGGGAACTACGAGCAGTACTTC.

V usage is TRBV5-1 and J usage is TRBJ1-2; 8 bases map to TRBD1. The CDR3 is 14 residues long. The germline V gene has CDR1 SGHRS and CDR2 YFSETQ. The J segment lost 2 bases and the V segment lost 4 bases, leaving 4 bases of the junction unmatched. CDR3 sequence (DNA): TGCGCCAGCAGCGTGACAGGGGCCAACTATGGCTACACCTTC. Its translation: CASSVTGANYGYTF.

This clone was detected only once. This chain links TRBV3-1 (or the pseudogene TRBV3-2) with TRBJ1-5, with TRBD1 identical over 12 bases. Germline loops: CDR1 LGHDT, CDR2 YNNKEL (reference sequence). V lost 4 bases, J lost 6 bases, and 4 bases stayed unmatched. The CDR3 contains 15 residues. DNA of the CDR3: TGTGCCAGCAGCCTCGGGACAGGGGGCGGTCAGCCCCAGCATTTT. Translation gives CASSLGTGGGQPQHF.

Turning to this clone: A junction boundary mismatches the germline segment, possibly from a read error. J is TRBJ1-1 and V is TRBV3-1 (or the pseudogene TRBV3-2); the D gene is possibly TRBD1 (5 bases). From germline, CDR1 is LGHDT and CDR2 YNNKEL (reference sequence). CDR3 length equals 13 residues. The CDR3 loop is CASSQDQGLNPTF. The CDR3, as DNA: TGTGCCAGCAGCCAAGATCAGGGACTCAACCCCACCTTT.

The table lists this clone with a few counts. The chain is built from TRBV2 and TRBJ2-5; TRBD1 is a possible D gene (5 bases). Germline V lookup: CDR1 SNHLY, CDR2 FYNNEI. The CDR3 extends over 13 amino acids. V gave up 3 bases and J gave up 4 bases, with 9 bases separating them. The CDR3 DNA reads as TGTGCCAGCAGTGAGGTGACAGTAGAGACCCAGTACTTC. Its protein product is CASSEVTVETQYF.

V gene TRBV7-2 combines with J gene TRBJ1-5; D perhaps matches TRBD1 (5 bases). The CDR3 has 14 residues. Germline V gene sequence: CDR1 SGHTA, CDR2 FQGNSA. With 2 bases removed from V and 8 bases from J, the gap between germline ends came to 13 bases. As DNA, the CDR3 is TGTGCCAGCAGCTTAAGGGCAGGGAGGGAGCCCCAGCATTTT. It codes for CASSLRAGREPQHF. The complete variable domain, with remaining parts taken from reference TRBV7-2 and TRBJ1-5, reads GAGVSQSPSNKVTEKGKDVELRCDPISGHTALYWYRQSLGQGLEFLIYFQGNSAPDKSGLPSDRFSAERTGGSVSTLTIQRTQQEDSAVYLCASSLRAGREPQHFGDGTRLSIL.

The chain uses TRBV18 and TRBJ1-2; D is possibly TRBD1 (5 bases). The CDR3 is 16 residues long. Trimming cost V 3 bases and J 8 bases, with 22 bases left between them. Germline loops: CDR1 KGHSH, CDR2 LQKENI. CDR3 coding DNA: TGTGCCAGCTCACCCGTCGGATCCGTGATTGGGGGGGGCTACACCTTC. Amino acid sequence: CASSPVGSVIGGGYTF.

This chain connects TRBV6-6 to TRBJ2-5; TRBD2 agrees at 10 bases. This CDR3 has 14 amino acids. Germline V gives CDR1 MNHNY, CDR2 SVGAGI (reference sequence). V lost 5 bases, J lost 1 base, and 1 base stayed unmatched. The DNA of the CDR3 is TGTGCCAGCAGTAGGACTAGCGGCCAAGAGACCCAGTACTTC. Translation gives CASSRTSGQETQYF.

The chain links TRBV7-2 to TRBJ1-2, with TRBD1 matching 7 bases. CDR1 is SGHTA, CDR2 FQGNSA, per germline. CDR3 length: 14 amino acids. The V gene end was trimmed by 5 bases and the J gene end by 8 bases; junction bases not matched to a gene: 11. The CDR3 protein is CASSQYEGAYGYTF. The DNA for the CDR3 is TGTGCCAGCAGCCAATATGAGGGGGCATACGGCTACACCTTC. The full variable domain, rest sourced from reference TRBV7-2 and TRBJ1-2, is GAGVSQSPSNKVTEKGKDVELRCDPISGHTALYWYRQSLGQGLEFLIYFQGNSAPDKSGLPSDRFSAERTGGSVSTLTIQRTQQEDSAVYLCASSQYEGAYGYTFGSGTRLTVV.

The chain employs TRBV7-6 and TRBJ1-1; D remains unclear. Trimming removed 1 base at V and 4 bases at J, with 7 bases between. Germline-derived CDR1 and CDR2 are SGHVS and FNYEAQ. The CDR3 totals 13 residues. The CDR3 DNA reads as TGTGCCAGCAGCTTAGGGGAGCGCACTGAAGCTTTCTTT. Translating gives CASSLGERTEAFF.

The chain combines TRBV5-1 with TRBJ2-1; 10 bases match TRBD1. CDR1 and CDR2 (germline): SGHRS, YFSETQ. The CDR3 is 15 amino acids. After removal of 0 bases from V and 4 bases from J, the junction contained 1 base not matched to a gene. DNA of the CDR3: TGCGCCAGCAGCTTGGCGGGACAGGGGTACAATGAGCAGTTCTTC. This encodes CASSLAGQGYNEQFF.

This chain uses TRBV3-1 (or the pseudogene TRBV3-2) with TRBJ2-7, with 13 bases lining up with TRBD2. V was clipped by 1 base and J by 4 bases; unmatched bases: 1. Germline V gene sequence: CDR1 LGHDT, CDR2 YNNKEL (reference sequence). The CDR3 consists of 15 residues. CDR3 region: CASSQGTSGGYEQYF. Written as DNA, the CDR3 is TGTGCCAGCAGCCAAGGGACTAGCGGGGGTTACGAGCAGTACTTC.

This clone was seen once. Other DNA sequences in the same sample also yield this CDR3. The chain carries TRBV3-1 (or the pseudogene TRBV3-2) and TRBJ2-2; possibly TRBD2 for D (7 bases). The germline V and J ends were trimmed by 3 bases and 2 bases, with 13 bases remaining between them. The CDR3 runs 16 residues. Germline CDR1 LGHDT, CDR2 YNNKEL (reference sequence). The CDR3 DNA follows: TGTGCCAGCAGCCAGTCCCGGGGGGCCAACACCGGGGAGCTGTTTTTT. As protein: CASSQSRGANTGELFF.

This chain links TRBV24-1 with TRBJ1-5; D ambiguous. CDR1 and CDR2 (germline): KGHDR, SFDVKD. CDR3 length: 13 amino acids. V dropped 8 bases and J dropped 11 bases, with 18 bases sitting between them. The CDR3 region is CATNAPPEMTQHF. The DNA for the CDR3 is TGTGCCACCAACGCACCCCCCGAGATGACCCAGCATTTT.

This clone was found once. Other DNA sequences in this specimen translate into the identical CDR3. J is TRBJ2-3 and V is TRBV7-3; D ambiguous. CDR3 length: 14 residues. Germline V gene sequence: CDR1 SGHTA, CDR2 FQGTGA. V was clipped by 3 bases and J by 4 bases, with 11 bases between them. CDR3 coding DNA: TGTGCCAGCAGCTTGCGGAGTTCCCCAGATACGCAGTATTTT. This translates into CASSLRSSPDTQYF.

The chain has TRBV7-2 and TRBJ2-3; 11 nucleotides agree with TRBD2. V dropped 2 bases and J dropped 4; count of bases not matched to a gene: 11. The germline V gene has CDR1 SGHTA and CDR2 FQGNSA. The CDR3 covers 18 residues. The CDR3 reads CASSLRLAGGHRADTQYF. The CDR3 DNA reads TGTGCCAGCAGCTTACGGCTAGCGGGGGGCCATCGCGCAGATACGCAGTATTTT.

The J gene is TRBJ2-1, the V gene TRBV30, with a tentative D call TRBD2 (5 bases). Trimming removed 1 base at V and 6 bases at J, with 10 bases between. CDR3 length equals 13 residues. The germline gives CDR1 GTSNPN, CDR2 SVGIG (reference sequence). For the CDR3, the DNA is TGTGCCTGGAGTGCGGACTCACCCAATGAGCAGTTCTTC. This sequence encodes CAWSADSPNEQFF.

This CDR3 reads CASSQGVWDTQYF. In DNA form, the CDR3 reads TGTGCCAGCAGCCAGGGGGTGTGGGATACGCAGTATTTT. The chain recombines TRBV5-5 with TRBJ2-3; 7 nucleotides agree with TRBD1. Germline V gene lookup returns CDR1 SGHKS and CDR2 YYEKEE (reference sequence). The ends lost 4 bases at V and 6 bases at J; junction bases unmatched: 5. There are 13 residues in the CDR3.